The entry below describes one TCR beta chain. Its cognate antigen is unknown. These data come from a study of T cell repertoires in cytomegalovirus infection. Turning to the study itself: HLA-C-restricted CMV epitopes, recently identified, and well-studied HLA-B-restricted ones were used by the study. Matching HLA type and CMV infection were both indicated by public TCR beta signatures.

From the reads, TCRdb called clonotypes with MiXCR, one entry per CDR3 protein. The repertoire has roughly 340,000 distinct CDR3 sequences, about 27% of them found once; the top ten carry roughly 20%. This CDR3 has 15 residues. CDR1 MNHEY and CDR2 SVGAGI come from the germline V gene. Germline trimming cut 6 bases from V and 8 bases from J; bases unmatched to any gene: 10. Study results and caveats: Accumulated public TCR beta family frequency recognized individuals carrying CMV together with the relevant HLA. CMV-specific HLA-C-restricted TCR beta clonotypes dominated the ex vivo response.

The specimen was cultured PBMCs, collected from culture after CMV antigen stimulation. The TCR comes from a human donor in good health (CMV status not recorded). Some clones in this sample may be carry-over from other donors' samples. The chain links TRBV6-5 to TRBJ1-6; 7 nucleotides align to TRBD1. The CDR3 sequence: CASRPRGRGYSPLHF. DNA of the CDR3: TGTGCCAGCAGACCCCGCGGCAGGGGGTATTCACCCCTCCACTTT.